This T cell receptor (beta chain) was observed in a study of T cell changes during pregnancy in multiple sclerosis (dated by TCRdb to between 2017 and 2020). Study-wide context: The study examined how the T cell repertoire changed over the course of pregnancy in women with multiple sclerosis.

In the case of this clone: The clone's antigen remains unknown. Qualities for individual bases were not recorded, and no much larger clone is one base off.

The library relied on the immunoSEQ multiplex PCR assay. Sourced from immuneACCESS, this table was stored by TCRdb with only in-frame sequences that have V and J called. A share of the clones is absent; for the studies checked, an unresolved V gene accounts for under half, and the remainder has no known explanation. The sample table records around 99,000 clones; approximately 90% of these occur just once. The top ten hold around 0.8% of the sample. This receptor was identified in a female donor in good health, enrolled as a control in a pregnancy study. The sequences come from peripheral blood, collected in the third trimester of pregnancy.

The nucleotide sequence reads TGTGCCAGCAGTCCCATCTATGGCTACACCTTC. This codes for CASSPIYGYTF. Recombination joined TRBV2 with TRBJ1-2, with the D segment identity uncertain. The germline ends are 5 bases apart after V is trimmed by 5 bases and J by 4 bases. The germline V gene sets CDR1 to SNHLY and CDR2 to FYNNEI. The cysteine opens and the phenylalanine closes a CDR3 of 11 amino acids. The only DNA kept is the CDR3, 33 bases in frame from the first base.